Described below is a single TCR beta chain sequence and its context. This clonotype was counted at least ten times. Its antigen remains undetermined. Per-base qualities were not stored, and no clone one base away is much larger. Per the germline V gene, ENHRY is the CDR1 and SYGVKD is the CDR2. Reading from cysteine to phenylalanine, the CDR3 counts 17 amino acids. The entry retains the CDR3 DNA only, 51 bases that are in frame from base 1. V and J are truncated by 4 bases and 2 bases respectively, leaving an intervening sequence of 19 bases. This sample is part of a study of regulatory T cells in long-lasting Graves disease (TCRdb year 2021). For the wider study: Newly diagnosed Graves' disease patients had taken antithyroid drugs for less than 3 months. This study used TCR sequencing and RNA sequencing of peripheral blood to compare persistent Graves' disease patients against newly diagnosed Graves' disease patients. The study was conducted in China and was registered as a clinical trial. A total of around 35 samples underwent TCR sequencing, from 13 patients with persistent Graves' disease and 20 or so patients with newly diagnosed Graves' disease.

The library came from multiplex PCR. Sequencing used an Illumina HiSeq 4000. iRepertoire HTBI primers and Arm-PCR amplification of CDR3 regions were used to construct TCR beta libraries. Before sequencing, the PCR products underwent gel purification. In the paper's pipeline: A total of fewer than 80 TRBV and some 15 TRBJ segments were identified across samples and were used for gene usage analysis of CDR3 amino acid clonotypes. Filtered high-quality paired reads were merged into contigs using COPE and FqMerger. BLAST was used to align contigs to IMGT TRBV, TRBD and TRBJ reference genes, and CDR3 was defined according to IMGT. Highly expanded clones were defined as clonotypes with a frequency above 0.1%. Shannon entropy was used to measure repertoire diversity, and the Gini coefficient was used to measure V-J evenness. Clonotypes shared by more than one individual were considered public. The public reads were quality trimmed at Q25 with fastp and then assembled into clones with MiXCR by TCRdb, keeping productive beta chains. Every distinct CDR3 protein forms one entry, paired with its most common genes and DNA. The V and J calls come from TCRdb's annotation, not from the publication. This sample lists around 450,000 distinct CDR3 sequences; approximately 15% were detected once. The top ten hold approximately 7.6% of the sample.

General findings and caveats noted by the study authors: Persistent disease showed preferential use of TRBV28, TRBJ1-2 and TRBJ2-5, whereas newly diagnosed disease favored TRBV20-1 and TRBJ2-1. The authors acknowledged the small sample size as a limitation that may reduce accuracy. The study examined only peripheral blood because the primary lesion, thyroid tissue, could not be accessed. Compared with newly diagnosed patients, persistent Graves' disease patients had lower TCR Shannon entropy and fewer highly expanded clones, which suggests clonal expansion. A larger number of public clonotypes was shared among persistent patients (approximately 2,600) than among newly diagnosed patients (about 990). Only the TCR beta chain was sequenced and analyzed.

The intended sense of this specimen's time point label: newly diagnosed GD, antithyroid drugs for less than 3 months. RNA was extracted from PBMCs in TRIzol for both TCR sequencing and RNA sequencing. The diagnosis of Graves' disease followed American Thyroid Association guidelines. Patients for the study were recruited at an endocrinology department in Xi'an, China. Each patient gave 9 to 10 milliliters of peripheral blood, collected in an EDTA anticoagulant tube. Ficoll Paque Plus density gradient separation was used to isolate PBMCs, and no further T cell sorting was performed. An Agilent 2100 Bioanalyzer and agarose gel were used to check RNA quality, and a NanoDrop 2000 was used to measure RNA concentration. This same sample was also part of a study on T cells in Graves' hyperthyroidism and ophthalmopathy. According to the second study: Stable Graves' hyperthyroidism was defined as the absence of progression to ophthalmopathy over 18 months of follow-up. Hyperthyroidism patients were aged 18 to 65 years and newly diagnosed, with disease duration of less than 2 months. The study excluded patients with uncontrolled infections, other autoimmune diseases, pregnancy or lactation. Clinical symptoms, serum thyroxine and TRAb, thyroid ultrasound, and orbital computed tomography formed the basis for the diagnoses. For the first round of RT-PCR on the TCR CDR3, the HTBI primer set was used together with the Qiagen OneStep RT-PCR kit. Blood samples also contained most of the expanded thyroid clonotypes (frequency above 0.001), which suggests that blood repertoires may reflect thyroid immune responses. A model built on a 13 V-J signature distinguished ophthalmopathy from stable hyperthyroidism, reaching approximately 89% sensitivity and approximately 83% specificity in cross-validation and 80%/75% in testing. In validation, the model predicted progression to ophthalmopathy a median of 6.5 months before onset, with approximately 70% sensitivity and about 72% specificity. TCR V-J signatures able to tell the groups apart were searched for in a discovery cohort of about a hundred patients, of whom about 40 had Graves' ophthalmopathy and about 55 had stable Graves' hyperthyroidism. Prospective prediction of ophthalmopathy was tested in an independent validation cohort of fewer than 20 hyperthyroidism patients and 15 to 17 patients who later progressed to ophthalmopathy. For training and testing, the 95 to 100 patients in the discovery cohort were randomly divided in a 7:3 ratio. In more than 5 Graves' hyperthyroidism patients, the study also compared T-cell repertoires from thyroid tissue with T-cell repertoires from blood. After blood sampling, hyperthyroidism patients were treated with methimazole at a starting dose of 30 mg daily, and ophthalmopathy patients were treated with high-dose intravenous methylprednisolone. Libraries were constructed in a second round of multiplex PCR, after which size selection and purification were carried out. Sequencing of the libraries was done on an Illumina HiSeq2000 using paired-end 100 bp reads. Raw data were processed with SOAPnuke, discarding reads with adapters, uncalled bases, mean Phred below 15, or no exact constant-primer or identifier match. COPE v1.2.5 was used to merge high-quality paired reads, and clonotypes were defined as unique nucleotide sequences. Clonotypes were aligned to IMGT TRBV, TRBD and TRBJ reference segments using MiTCR v1.1. The analysis included only V-J combinations with a frequency above 0.0001, which together covered more than 98% of the repertoires. A TCS score was defined as the ratio of F50 (clonal expansion) to E x V (chaos), with BLOSUM62-based TCRdist applied between CDR3 peptides within each V-J. Welch's t-statistics and random forest reduced 500 to 550 V-J features to roughly 13, which were used in a naive Bayes classifier (R e1071). Sample size was not statistically predetermined, and blinding of investigators to group allocation was not performed. TCR Vbeta CDR3 sequencing of 120 to 150 peripheral blood samples (over 40 ophthalmopathy, about 75 hyperthyroidism and approximately 17 progressor patients) is reported in the paper.

The sequencing here drew on peripheral blood mononuclear cells (PBMCs), taken at new diagnosis, from a patient treated with antithyroid drugs. The chain is encoded by TRBV10-3 joined to TRBJ2-3; the D segment may tentatively be TRBD1 or TRBD2, each giving 6 matched bases. The clonotype originates from a middle-aged woman with Graves disease. Donor details come from another sample of the same person, matched by shared clones. The DNA reads as follows: TGTGCCATCAGTGGGGTTTCGGGGGCCACCTTCACAGATACGCAGTATTTT. This sequence encodes CAISGVSGATFTDTQYF.